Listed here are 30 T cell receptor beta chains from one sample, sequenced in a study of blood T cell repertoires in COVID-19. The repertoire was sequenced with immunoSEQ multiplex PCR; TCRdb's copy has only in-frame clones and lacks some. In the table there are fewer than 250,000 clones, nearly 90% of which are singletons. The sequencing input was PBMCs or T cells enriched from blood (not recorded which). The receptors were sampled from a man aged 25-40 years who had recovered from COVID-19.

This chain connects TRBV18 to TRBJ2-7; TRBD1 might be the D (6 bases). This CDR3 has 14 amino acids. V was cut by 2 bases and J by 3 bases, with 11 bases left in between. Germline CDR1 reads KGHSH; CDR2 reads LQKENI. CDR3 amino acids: CASSPRQDNYEQYF. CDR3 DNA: TGTGCCAGCTCACCAAGACAGGACAACTACGAGCAGTACTTC.

The CDR3 DNA is TGCAGCGCCGAGGGACAGGGTCTCACTGAAGCTTTCTTT. This sequence encodes CSAEGQGLTEAFF. The J gene is TRBJ1-1, the V gene TRBV29-1, with 9 bases aligning to TRBD1. CDR3 length: 13 residues. Trimming removed 7 bases from V and 4 bases from J; junction bases left unmatched: 7. The V gene's germline CDR1 is SQVTM and CDR2 ANQGSEA.

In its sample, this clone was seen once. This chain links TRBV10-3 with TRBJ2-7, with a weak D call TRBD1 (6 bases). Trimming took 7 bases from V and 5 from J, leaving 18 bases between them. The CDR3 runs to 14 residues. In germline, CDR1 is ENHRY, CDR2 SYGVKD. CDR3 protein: CAIKGSSGQNEQYF. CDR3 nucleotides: TGTGCCATCAAGGGAAGCTCCGGACAGAACGAGCAGTACTTC.

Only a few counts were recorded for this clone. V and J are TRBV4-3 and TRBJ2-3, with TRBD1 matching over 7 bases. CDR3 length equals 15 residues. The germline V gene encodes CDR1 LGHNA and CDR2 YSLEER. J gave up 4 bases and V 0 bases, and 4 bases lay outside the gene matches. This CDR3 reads CASSQDRTGPDTQYF. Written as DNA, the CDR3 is TGCGCCAGCAGCCAAGATCGGACAGGTCCAGATACGCAGTATTTT.

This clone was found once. The DNA of the CDR3 is TGCAGTGTCGGGAATCAGCCCCAGCATTTT. This gives the protein CSVGNQPQHF. The chain uses TRBV20-1 and TRBJ1-5; D remains unclear. CDR3 size: 10 residues. CDR1 DFQATT and CDR2 SNEGSKA come from the germline V gene (reference sequence). Trimming stripped 7 bases from V and 4 bases from J, with 5 bases between.

This chain's CDR3 is CASSPRTSGSSDEQFF. In nucleotides, the CDR3 is TGTGCCAGCTCACCTAGGACTAGCGGGAGTAGTGATGAGCAGTTCTTC. The chain links TRBV18 to TRBJ2-1; 13 bases line up with TRBD2. J lost 8 bases, V lost 3 bases, and 7 bases had no gene match. The germline V gene has CDR1 KGHSH and CDR2 LQKENI. The CDR3 covers 16 residues.

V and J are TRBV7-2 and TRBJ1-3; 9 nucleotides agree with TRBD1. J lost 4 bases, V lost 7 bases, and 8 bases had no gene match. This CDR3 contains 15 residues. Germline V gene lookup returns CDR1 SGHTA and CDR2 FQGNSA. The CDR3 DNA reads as TGTGCCAGCAATCCTGGGACAGGGCGAGGAAACACCATATATTTT. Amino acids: CASNPGTGRGNTIYF.

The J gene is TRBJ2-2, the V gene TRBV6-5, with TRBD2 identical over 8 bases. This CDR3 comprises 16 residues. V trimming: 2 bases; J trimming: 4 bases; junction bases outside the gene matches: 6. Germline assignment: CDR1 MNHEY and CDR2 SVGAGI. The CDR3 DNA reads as TGTGCCAGCAGTTACGGTTCTAGCGGGCTCACCGGGGAGCTGTTTTTT. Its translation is CASSYGSSGLTGELFF.

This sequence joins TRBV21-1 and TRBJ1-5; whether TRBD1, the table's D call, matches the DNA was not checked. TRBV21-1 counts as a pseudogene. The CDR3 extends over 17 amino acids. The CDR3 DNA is TGTGCCAGCCGTGGACAGGGGAGGCAAAATAGCAATCAGCCCCAGCATTTT. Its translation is CASRGQGRQNSNQPQHF.

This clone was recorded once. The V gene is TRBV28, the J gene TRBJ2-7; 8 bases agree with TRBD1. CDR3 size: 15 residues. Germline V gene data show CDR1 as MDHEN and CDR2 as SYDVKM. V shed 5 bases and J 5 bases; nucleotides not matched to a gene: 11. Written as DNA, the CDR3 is TGTGCCAGCAGTACGCAGGGGGCGACCCGTCACGAGCAGTACTTC. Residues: CASSTQGATRHEQYF.

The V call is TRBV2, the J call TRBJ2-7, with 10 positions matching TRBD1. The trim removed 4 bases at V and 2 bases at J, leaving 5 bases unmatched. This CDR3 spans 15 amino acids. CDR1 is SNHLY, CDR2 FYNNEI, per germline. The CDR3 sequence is CASSGWGQGTYEQYF. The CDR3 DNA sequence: TGTGCCAGCAGTGGATGGGGACAGGGGACCTACGAGCAGTACTTC. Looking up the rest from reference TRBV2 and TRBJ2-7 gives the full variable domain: EPEVTQTPSHQVTQMGQEVILRCVPISNHLYFYWYRQILGQKVEFLVSFYNNEISEKSEIFDDQFSVERPDGSNFTLKIRSTKLEDSAMYFCASSGWGQGTYEQYFGPGTRLTVT.

CDR3 protein: CASSFSSYNEQFF. CDR3 sequence (DNA): TGTGCCAGCAGCTTTTCTTCCTACAATGAGCAGTTCTTC. The rearrangement uses TRBV7-2 and TRBJ2-1; D call uncertain. This CDR3 spans 13 amino acids. The germline gives CDR1 SGHTA, CDR2 FQGNSA. Trimming stripped 3 bases from V and 1 base from J, with 4 bases between.

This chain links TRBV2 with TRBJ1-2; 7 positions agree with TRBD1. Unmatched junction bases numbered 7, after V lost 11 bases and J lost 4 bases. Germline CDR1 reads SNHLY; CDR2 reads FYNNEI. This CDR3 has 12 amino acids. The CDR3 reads CASRDSLYGYTF. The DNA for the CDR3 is TGTGCCTCCCGGGACAGCCTCTATGGCTACACCTTC.

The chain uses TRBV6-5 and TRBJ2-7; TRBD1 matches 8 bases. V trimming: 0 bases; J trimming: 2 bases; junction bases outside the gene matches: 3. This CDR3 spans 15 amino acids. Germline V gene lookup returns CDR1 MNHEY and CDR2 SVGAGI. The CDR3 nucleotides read TGTGCCAGCAGTTACTCTTCGACAGGGGCCTACGAGCAGTACTTC. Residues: CASSYSSTGAYEQYF.

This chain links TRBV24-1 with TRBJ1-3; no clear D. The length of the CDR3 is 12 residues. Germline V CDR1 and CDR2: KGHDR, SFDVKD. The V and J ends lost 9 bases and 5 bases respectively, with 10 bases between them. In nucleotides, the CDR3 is TGTGCCACCCAAGATGAGAGAAACACCATATATTTT. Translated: CATQDERNTIYF.

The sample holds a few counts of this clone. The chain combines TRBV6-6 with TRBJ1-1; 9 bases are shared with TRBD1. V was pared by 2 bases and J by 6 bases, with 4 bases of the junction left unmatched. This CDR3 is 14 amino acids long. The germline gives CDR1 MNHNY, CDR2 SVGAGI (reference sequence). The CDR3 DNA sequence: TGTGCCAGCAGTTACGGACAGGGGACGGCTGAAGCTTTCTTT. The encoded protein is CASSYGQGTAEAFF.

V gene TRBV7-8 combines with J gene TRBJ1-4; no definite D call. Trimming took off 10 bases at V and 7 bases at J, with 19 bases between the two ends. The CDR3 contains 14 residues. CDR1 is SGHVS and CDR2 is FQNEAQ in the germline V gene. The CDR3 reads CATGIETFTEKLFF. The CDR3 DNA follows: TGTGCCACCGGAATAGAGACATTCACTGAAAAACTGTTTTTT.

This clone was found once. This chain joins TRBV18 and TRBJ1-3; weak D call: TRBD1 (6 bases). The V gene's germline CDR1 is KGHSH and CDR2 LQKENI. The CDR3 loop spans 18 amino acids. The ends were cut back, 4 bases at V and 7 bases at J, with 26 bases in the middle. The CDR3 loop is CASSLLSTRGNSGNTIYF. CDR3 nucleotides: TGTGCCAGCTCACTCCTATCTACCAGGGGAAATTCGGGGAACACCATATATTTT. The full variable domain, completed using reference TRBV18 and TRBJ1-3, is NAGVMQNPRHLVRRRGQEARLRCSPMKGHSHVYWYRQLPEEGLKFMVYLQKENIIDESGMPKERFSAEFPKEGPSILRIQQVVRGDSAAYFCASSLLSTRGNSGNTIYFGEGSWLTVV.

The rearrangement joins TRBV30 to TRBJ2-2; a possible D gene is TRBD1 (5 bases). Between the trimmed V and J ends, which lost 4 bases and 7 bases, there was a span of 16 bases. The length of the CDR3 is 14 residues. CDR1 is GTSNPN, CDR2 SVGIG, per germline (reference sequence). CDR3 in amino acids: CAWMWGSGVGELFF. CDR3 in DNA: TGTGCCTGGATGTGGGGCTCGGGCGTCGGGGAGCTGTTTTTT.

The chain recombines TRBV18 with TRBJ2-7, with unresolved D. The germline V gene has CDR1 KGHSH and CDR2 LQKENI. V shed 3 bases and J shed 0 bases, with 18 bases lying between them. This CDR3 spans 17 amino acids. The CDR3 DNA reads TGTGCCAGCTCACCCCAGCCAGTAAAAAGGAGCTCCTACGAGCAGTACTTC. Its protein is CASSPQPVKRSSYEQYF.

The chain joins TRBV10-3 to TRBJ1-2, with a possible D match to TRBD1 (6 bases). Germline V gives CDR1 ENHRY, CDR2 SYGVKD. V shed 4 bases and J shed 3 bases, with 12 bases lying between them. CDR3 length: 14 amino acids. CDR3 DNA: TGTGCCATCAGTGTGAGGGACACCGACTATGGCTACACCTTC. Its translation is CAISVRDTDYGYTF.

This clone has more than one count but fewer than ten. As DNA, the CDR3 is TGCGCCAGCAGCCCCGGGGGGATGAACACTGAAGCTTTCTTT. It translates to CASSPGGMNTEAFF. The chain has TRBV5-1 and TRBJ1-1; TRBD1 is a possible D gene (5 bases). The CDR3 sequence is 14 residues long. Trimming shortened V by 4 bases and J by 0 bases, and 10 bases separated the two germline ends. The germline CDR1 and CDR2 sequences are SGHRS and YFSETQ.

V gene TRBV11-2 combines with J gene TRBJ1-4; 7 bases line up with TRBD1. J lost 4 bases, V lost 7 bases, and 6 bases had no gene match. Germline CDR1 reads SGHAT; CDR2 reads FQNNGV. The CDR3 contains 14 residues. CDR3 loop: CASTRDRFNEKLFF. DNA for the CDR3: TGTGCCAGCACCAGGGACAGATTTAATGAAAAACTGTTTTTT.

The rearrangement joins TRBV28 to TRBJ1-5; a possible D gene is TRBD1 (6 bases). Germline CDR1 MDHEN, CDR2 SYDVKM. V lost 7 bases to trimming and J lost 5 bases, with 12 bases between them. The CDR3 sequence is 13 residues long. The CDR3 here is CASTGEGDQPQHF. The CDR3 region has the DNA TGTGCCAGCACAGGGGAGGGGGATCAGCCCCAGCATTTT.

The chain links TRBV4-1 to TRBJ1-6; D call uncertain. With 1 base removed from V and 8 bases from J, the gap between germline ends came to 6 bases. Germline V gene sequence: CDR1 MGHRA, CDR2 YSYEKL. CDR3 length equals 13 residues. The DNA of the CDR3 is TGCGCCAGCAGCCAAGCCGGTCATTCACCCCTCCACTTT. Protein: CASSQAGHSPLHF.

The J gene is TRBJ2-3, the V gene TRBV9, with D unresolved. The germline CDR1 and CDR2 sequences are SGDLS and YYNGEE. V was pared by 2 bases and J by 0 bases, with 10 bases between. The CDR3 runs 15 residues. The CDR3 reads CASSVHQRSTDTQYF. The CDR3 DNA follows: TGTGCCAGCAGCGTTCATCAACGGAGCACAGATACGCAGTATTTT.

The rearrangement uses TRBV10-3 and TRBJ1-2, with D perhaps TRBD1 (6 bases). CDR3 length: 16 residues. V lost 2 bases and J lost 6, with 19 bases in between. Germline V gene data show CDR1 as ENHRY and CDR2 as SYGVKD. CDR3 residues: CAISEGVQGLRHGYTF. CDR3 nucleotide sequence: TGTGCCATCAGTGAGGGTGTACAGGGTCTGAGGCATGGCTACACCTTC.

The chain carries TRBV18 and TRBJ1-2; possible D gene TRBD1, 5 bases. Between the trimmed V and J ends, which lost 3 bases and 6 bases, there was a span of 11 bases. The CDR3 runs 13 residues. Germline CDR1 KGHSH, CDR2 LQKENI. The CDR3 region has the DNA TGTGCCAGCTCACCCAGGGAAGGTCATGGCTACACCTTC. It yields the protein CASSPREGHGYTF. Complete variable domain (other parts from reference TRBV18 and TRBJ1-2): NAGVMQNPRHLVRRRGQEARLRCSPMKGHSHVYWYRQLPEEGLKFMVYLQKENIIDESGMPKERFSAEFPKEGPSILRIQQVVRGDSAAYFCASSPREGHGYTFGSGTRLTVV.

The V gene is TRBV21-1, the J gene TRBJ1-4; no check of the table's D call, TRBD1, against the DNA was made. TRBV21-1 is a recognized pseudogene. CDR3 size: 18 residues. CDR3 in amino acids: CATPEQGARFSGNEKLFF. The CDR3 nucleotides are TGTGCCACCCCGGAACAGGGGGCCCGATTTTCGGGTAATGAAAAACTGTTTTTT.

CDR3 in DNA: TGCAGCGCAGTGCGGGGAGGGGCGGGTGATGGCTACACCTTC. It codes for CSAVRGGAGDGYTF. This rearrangement joins TRBV29-1 to TRBJ1-2; possible D gene TRBD1, 5 bases. Germline assignment: CDR1 SQVTM and CDR2 ANQGSEA. The CDR3 has 14 amino acids. Deletions cut 7 bases from V and 6 bases from J, with 21 bases between.